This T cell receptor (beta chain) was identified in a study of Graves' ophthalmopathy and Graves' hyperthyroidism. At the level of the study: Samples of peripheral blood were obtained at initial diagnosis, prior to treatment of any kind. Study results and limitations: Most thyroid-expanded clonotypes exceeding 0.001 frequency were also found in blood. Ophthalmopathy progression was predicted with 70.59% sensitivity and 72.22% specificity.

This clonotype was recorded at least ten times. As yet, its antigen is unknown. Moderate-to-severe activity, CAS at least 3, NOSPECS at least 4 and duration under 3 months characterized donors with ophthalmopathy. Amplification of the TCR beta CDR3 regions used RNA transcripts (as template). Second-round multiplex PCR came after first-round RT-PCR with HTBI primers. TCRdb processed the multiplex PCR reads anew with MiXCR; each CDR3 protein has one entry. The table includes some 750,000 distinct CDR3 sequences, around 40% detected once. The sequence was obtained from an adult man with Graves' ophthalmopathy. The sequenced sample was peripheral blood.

The CDR3 spells CASSPLDSGPPYEQYF. CDR3 DNA sequence: TGTGCCAGCAGCCCGCTGGACAGTGGACCACCCTACGAGCAGTACTTC. J is TRBJ2-7 and V is TRBV7-9; D perhaps matches TRBD1 (6 bases). The CDR3 has 16 amino acids. Germline values: CDR1 SEHNR, CDR2 FQNEAQ (reference sequence). V lost 5 bases and J 2 bases, leaving 19 bases between the germline ends. Complete variable domain (other parts from reference TRBV7-9 and TRBJ2-7): DTGVSQNPRHKITKRGQNVTFRCDPISEHNRLYWYRQTLGQGPEFLTYFQNEAQLEKSRLLSDRFSAERPKGSFSTLEIQRTEQGDSAMYLCASSPLDSGPPYEQYFGPGTRLTVT.